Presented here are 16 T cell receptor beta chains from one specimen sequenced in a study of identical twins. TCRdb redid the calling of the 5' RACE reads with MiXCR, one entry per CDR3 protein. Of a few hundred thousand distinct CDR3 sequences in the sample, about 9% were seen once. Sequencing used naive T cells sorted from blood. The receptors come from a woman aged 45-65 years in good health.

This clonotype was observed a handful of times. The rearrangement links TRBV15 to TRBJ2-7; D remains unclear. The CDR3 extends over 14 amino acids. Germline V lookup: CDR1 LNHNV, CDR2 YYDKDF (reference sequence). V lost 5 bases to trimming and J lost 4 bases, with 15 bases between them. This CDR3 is CATSPINPPYEQYF. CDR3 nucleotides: TGTGCCACCAGCCCTATTAACCCACCGTACGAGCAGTACTTC.

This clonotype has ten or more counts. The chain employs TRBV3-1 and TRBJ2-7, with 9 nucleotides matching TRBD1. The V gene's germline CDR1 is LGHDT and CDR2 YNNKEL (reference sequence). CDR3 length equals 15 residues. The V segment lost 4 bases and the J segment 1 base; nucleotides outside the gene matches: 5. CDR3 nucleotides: TGTGCCAGCAGCCCAACAGGGGGCCTTTCCTACGAGCAGTACTTC. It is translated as CASSPTGGLSYEQYF.

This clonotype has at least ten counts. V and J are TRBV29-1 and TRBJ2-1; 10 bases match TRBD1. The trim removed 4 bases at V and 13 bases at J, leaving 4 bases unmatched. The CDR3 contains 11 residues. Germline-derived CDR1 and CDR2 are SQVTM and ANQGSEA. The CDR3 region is CSVGDRGFQFF. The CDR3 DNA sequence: TGCAGCGTTGGGGACAGGGGTTTTCAGTTCTTC.

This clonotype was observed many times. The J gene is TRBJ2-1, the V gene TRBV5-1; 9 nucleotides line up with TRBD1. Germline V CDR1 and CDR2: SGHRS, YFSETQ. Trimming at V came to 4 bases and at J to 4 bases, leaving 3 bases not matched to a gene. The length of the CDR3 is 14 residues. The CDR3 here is CASSPTGGYNEQFF. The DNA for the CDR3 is TGCGCCAGCAGCCCGACAGGGGGATACAATGAGCAGTTCTTC. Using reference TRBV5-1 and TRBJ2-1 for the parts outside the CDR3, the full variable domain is KAGVTQTPRYLIKTRGQQVTLSCSPISGHRSVSWYQQTPGQGLQFLFEYFSETQRNKGNFPGRFSGRQFSNSRSEMNVSTLELGDSALYLCASSPTGGYNEQFFGPGTRLTVL.

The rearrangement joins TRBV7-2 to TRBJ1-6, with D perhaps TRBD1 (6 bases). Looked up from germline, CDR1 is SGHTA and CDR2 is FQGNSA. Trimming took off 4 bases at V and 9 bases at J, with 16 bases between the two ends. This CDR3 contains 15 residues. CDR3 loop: CASSSSTGLISPLHF. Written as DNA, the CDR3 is TGTGCCAGCAGCTCGTCGACAGGTCTGATTTCACCCCTCCACTTT.

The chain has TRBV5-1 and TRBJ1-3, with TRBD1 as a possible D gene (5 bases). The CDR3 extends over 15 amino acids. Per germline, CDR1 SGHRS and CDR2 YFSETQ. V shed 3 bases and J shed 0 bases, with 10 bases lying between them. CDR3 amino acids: CASSSTGSSGNTIYF. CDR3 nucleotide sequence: TGCGCCAGCAGCTCCACAGGTAGCTCTGGAAACACCATATATTTT.

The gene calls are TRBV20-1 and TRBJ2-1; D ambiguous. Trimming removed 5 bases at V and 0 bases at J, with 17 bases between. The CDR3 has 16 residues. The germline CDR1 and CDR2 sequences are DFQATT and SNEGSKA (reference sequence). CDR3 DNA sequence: TGCAGTGCTCTCCCCTTTTCGTGGAGCTCCTACAATGAGCAGTTCTTC. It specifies CSALPFSWSSYNEQFF.

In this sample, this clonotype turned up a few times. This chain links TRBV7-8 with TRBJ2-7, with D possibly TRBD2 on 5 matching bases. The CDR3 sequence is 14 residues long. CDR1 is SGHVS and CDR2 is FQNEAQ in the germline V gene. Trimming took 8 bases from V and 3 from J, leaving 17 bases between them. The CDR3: CASGKGKRLYEQYV. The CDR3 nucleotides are TGTGCCAGCGGTAAGGGTAAGCGGCTCTACGAGCAGTACGTC.

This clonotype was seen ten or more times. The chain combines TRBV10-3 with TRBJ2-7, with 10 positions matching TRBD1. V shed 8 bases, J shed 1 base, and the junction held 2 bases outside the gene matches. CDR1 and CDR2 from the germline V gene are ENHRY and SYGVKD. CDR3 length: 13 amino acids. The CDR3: CAIADRGSYEQYF. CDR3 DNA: TGTGCCATCGCGGACAGGGGGTCCTACGAGCAGTACTTC.

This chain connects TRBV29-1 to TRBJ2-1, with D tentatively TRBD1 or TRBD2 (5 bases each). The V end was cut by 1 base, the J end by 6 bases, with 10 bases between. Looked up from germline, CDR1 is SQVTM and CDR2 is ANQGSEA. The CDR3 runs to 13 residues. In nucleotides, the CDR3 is TGCAGCGTTGAAGGGGGGAGTAGCAATGAGCAGTTCTTC. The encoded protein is CSVEGGSSNEQFF.

The CDR3 coding sequence is TGTGCCAGCAGCTTAGGGTTCTCCTACAATGAGCAGTTCTTC. Translated: CASSLGFSYNEQFF. The chain carries TRBV7-3 and TRBJ2-1; D not certain. The germline gives CDR1 SGHTA, CDR2 FQGTGA. This CDR3 has 14 amino acids. V was pared by 2 bases and J by 0 bases, with 5 bases between.

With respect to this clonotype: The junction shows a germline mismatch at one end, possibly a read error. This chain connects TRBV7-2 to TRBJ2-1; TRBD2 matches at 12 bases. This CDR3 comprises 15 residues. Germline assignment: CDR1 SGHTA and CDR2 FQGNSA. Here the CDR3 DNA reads TGTGCCAGCAGCTTAACGGGGCTAGCGGGAGGGCAGTCAGTCTTC. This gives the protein CASSLTGLAGGQSVF.

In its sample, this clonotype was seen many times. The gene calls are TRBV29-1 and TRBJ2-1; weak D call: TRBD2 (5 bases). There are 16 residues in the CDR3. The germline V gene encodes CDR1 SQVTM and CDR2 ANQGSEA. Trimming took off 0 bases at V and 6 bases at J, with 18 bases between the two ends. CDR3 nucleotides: TGCAGCGTTGAAGATGAGGGAAGTCATTTTGTCAATGAGCAGTTCTTC. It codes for CSVEDEGSHFVNEQFF.

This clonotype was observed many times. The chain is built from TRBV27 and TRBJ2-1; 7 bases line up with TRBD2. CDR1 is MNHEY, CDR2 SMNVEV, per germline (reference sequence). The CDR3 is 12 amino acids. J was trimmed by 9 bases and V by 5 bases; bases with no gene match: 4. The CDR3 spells CASSMTSSEQFF. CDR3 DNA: TGTGCCAGCAGTATGACTAGCTCTGAGCAGTTCTTC.

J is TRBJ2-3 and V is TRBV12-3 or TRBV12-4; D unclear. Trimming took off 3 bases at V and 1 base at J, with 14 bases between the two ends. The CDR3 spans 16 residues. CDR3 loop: CASSFGWKGGTDTQYF. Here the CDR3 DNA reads TGTGCCAGCAGTTTTGGTTGGAAGGGCGGCACAGATACGCAGTATTTT.

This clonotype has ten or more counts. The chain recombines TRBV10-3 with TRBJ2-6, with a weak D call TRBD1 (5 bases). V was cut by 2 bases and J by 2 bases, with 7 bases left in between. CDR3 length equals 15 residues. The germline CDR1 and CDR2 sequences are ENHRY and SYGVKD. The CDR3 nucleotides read TGTGCCATCAGTGAGAGGGGTGCTGGGGCCAACGTCCTGACTTTC. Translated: CAISERGAGANVLTF.